Sequencing of this T cell receptor beta chain was carried out in a study of blood T cell repertoires in COVID-19. Study context: PBMCs, B-cell-depleted T cells, or T cells were the source of the cDNA or gDNA that made up the material.

Per the authors' pipeline: Estimation of nucleated cell counts was performed using reference gene primer amplification. Clones were sequenced by immunoSEQ multiplex PCR, and TCRdb holds only the in-frame ones, with some missing. V, J and clone size derive from that table, while D and trimming were established from the DNA sequence. The sample consists of 150,000 to 200,000 clones, over 70% of them appearing once. The CDR3 runs to 14 residues. The V gene end was trimmed by 5 bases and the J gene end by 3 bases; junction bases not matched to a gene: 7. Germline CDR1 SGHAT, CDR2 FQNNGV. This rearrangement joins TRBV11-2 to TRBJ2-7; 7 bases are a match to TRBD1. Sequenced material: peripheral blood. The TCR sequence derives from an elderly woman with active or convalescent COVID-19. CDR3 coding DNA: TGTGCCAGCAGCGTGGGACAGACCTACTACGAGCAGTACTTC. It yields the protein CASSVGQTYYEQYF. The variable domain in full, with the rest retrieved from reference TRBV11-2 and TRBJ2-7, is EAGVAQSPRYKIIEKRQSVAFWCNPISGHATLYWYQQILGQGPKLLIQFQNNGVVDDSQLPKDRFSAERLKGVDSTLKIQPAKLEDSAVYLCASSVGQTYYEQYFGPGTRLTVT.